The source of this T cell receptor (beta chain) is a study of blood T cell repertoires in COVID-19. Study-wide background: Specimens from acute and convalescent COVID-19 originated in the United States, Italy and Spain. In each case, the material was cDNA or gDNA derived from T cells, B-cell-depleted T cells, or PBMCs.

A single count supports this clone. CDR1 SGHDT and CDR2 YYEEEE come from the germline V gene. The CDR3 is 15 residues long. V lost 4 bases and J 8 bases, leaving 21 bases between the germline ends. Per the original methods: Reference gene primer amplification gave nucleated cell count estimates. Measured with immunoSEQ multiplex PCR; TCRdb has only the in-frame clones, and not every one. Clonal size and the V and J genes are those of that table, whereas D and trimming came from the DNA. This table holds about 16,000 clones, 60% to 85% found once. This clonotype was obtained from a man aged 55 to 70 with acute or convalescent COVID-19. The V call is TRBV5-6, the J call TRBJ1-2; D unresolved. The sample consisted of peripheral blood. CDR3 loop: CASSPERRVERGYTF. CDR3 sequence (DNA): TGTGCCAGCAGCCCCGAGAGGAGGGTGGAGAGGGGCTACACCTTC.